This T cell receptor (beta chain) emerged from a study of blood T cell repertoires in COVID-19. The wider study: Samples of COVID-19 (acute and convalescent) were obtained from the United States, Italy and Spain. From T cells, B-cell-depleted T cells, or PBMCs came the material, which was cDNA or gDNA.

Cohorts were based on clinical histories the participants reported. In the authors' methods: Reference gene primers were amplified, and this amplification served to estimate nucleated cell counts. The data were produced by immunoSEQ multiplex PCR, yet TCRdb's version contains in-frame clones alone and is incomplete. V and J calls and clone size follow that table, whereas D and trimming were derived from the DNA. The profile shows over 200,000 clones, under 85% of them singletons. Looked up from germline, CDR1 is SNHLY and CDR2 is FYNNEI. V shed 6 bases, J shed 5 bases, and the junction held 7 bases outside the gene matches. The CDR3 runs to 14 residues.

V is TRBV2 and J is TRBJ2-3; 8 nucleotides match TRBD1. The TCR was taken from a man aged 55 to 69 who had recovered from COVID-19. Sequencing was carried out using PBMCs or T cells enriched from blood (not recorded which). For the CDR3, the DNA is TGTGCCAGCAGGCGGACAGGGTTAGGAGATACGCAGTATTTT. Protein product: CASRRTGLGDTQYF.